What follows is one T cell receptor beta chain and its context. This sample was taken from a study of blood T cells in healthy people across ages. Primed by a sample-barcoded 5' primer and a J-beta primer mix, a second PCR proceeded for 7 to 11 cycles. TCRdb analysed the 5' RACE reads with MiXCR anew, one entry per CDR3 protein. The data contain over 950,000 distinct CDR3 sequences, just over 50% of them singletons. CDR3 length: 15 residues. V was pared by 5 bases and J by 3 bases, with 17 bases between. The V gene's germline CDR1 is SGHAT and CDR2 FQNNGV. The receptor's source is a woman aged 55-69 years in good health. The V call is TRBV11-2, the J call TRBJ2-7; D tentatively fits TRBD1 or TRBD2 (5 bases each). Sequences were obtained from blood. The CDR3 reads CASSPDRGSFYEQYF. As DNA, the CDR3 is TGTGCCAGCAGCCCAGACAGAGGGAGCTTCTACGAGCAGTACTTC.